This T cell receptor (beta chain) was sequenced during a study of beta chain features in type 1 diabetes. Study-level results: Patients showed naive, central memory and Treg TCRB repertoires that appeared more similar than those of healthy donors.

A remark on this clone: Its antigen is undetermined. The sample contains more than one DNA sequence encoding this CDR3.

CDR3 length: 12 residues. Germline CDR1 GTSNPN, CDR2 SVGIG (reference sequence). Trimming removed 2 bases at V and 0 bases at J, with 4 bases between. Of the isolated RNA, all was reverse transcribed, and so the sequenced material was expressed TCRB transcripts. Data came from immunoSEQ multiplex PCR; TCRdb stores just in-frame clones and leaves some out. This repertoire shows around 430,000 clones, around 28% found once; its top ten account for about 0.065%. This sequence was found in a man in his late teens or twenties in good health. The gene calls are TRBV30 and TRBJ1-2, with unresolved D. Sequences were obtained from naive CD4+ T cells from blood. The CDR3 DNA sequence: TGTGCCTGGAGTCCGACTAACTATGGCTACACCTTC. Translation: CAWSPTNYGYTF.